The 7 T cell receptor beta chains in this list originate from one sample, sequenced in a study of T cell responses to AZD1222 COVID-19 vaccine. TCRdb's table, derived via immunoSEQ multiplex PCR, lists solely in-frame clones and lacks some. The sample shows about 140,000 clones, approximately 91% of them seen only once. Source: peripheral blood, taken 28 days after the second AZD1222 dose. The source is an adult who received the AZD1222 COVID-19 vaccine.

CDR3 sequence reads: CASSLRDGMNTEAFF. Written as DNA, the CDR3 is TGTGCCAGCAGCTTACGCGACGGGATGAACACTGAAGCTTTCTTT. The chain combines TRBV7-9 with TRBJ1-1, with D unresolved. The CDR3 contains 15 residues. The V and J ends lost 2 bases and 0 bases respectively, with 10 bases between them. The germline V gene has CDR1 SEHNR and CDR2 FQNEAQ (reference sequence).

The V gene is TRBV6-5, the J gene TRBJ1-2, with D perhaps matching TRBD1 (6 bases). Germline V gene sequence: CDR1 MNHEY, CDR2 SVGAGI. The CDR3 is 11 residues long. The V end lost 6 bases, the J end lost 13 bases, and 15 bases lay between the germline ends. CDR3 residues: CASRGTGKCTF. The CDR3 bases are TGTGCCAGCAGGGGTACAGGGAAATGCACCTTC.

The chain couples TRBV6-5 to TRBJ1-1, with unresolved D. CDR3 length equals 14 residues. The V end lost 2 bases, the J end lost 1 base, and 8 bases lay between the germline ends. Germline V gene lookup returns CDR1 MNHEY and CDR2 SVGAGI. The CDR3 loop reads CASSYLNANTEAFF. The CDR3 DNA reads as TGTGCCAGCAGTTACCTCAACGCGAACACTGAAGCTTTCTTT.

The chain carries TRBV7-3 and TRBJ1-1, with D maybe TRBD1 (6 bases). Trimming left V 0 bases short and J 4 bases short, with 9 bases between. The CDR3 runs to 14 residues. In germline, CDR1 is SGHTA, CDR2 FQGTGA. CDR3 protein: CASSLTRGSTEAFF. CDR3 coding DNA: TGTGCCAGCAGCTTAACGAGGGGGAGCACTGAAGCTTTCTTT. Drawing the rest from reference TRBV7-3 and TRBJ1-1, the complete variable domain is GAGVSQTPSNKVTEKGKYVELRCDPISGHTALYWYRQSLGQGPEFLIYFQGTGAADDSGLPNDRFFAVRPEGSVSTLKIQRTERGDSAVYLCASSLTRGSTEAFFGQGTRLTVV.

V is TRBV7-3 and J is TRBJ2-1, with 7 nucleotides matching TRBD2. This CDR3 is 15 amino acids long. Trimming cost V 1 base and J 2 bases; bases outside gene matches: 2. Germline lookup yields CDR1 SGHTA and CDR2 FQGTGA. The chain's CDR3 is CASSLMAGAYNEQFF. As DNA, the CDR3 is TGTGCCAGCAGCTTAATGGCGGGAGCCTACAATGAGCAGTTCTTC.

This clone has a handful of counts. The J gene is TRBJ1-6, the V gene TRBV6-5, with D maybe TRBD1 (5 bases). Trimming cost V 6 bases and J 18 bases, with 21 bases left between them. CDR1 is MNHEY and CDR2 is SVGAGI in the germline V gene. The CDR3 loop spans 13 amino acids. CDR3 region: CASSPGPRSGTHF. In DNA, the CDR3 is TGTGCCAGCAGCCCCGGACCGCGGTCAGGGACCCACTTT.

In this sample, this clone turned up a few times. The chain recombines TRBV5-1 with TRBJ2-1; possibly TRBD2 for D (5 bases). CDR1 is SGHRS and CDR2 is YFSETQ in the germline V gene. V lost 4 bases, J lost 2 bases, and 13 bases lay in between. The length of the CDR3 is 15 residues. The CDR3 sequence: CASSSGGSPYNEQFF. The CDR3 DNA reads TGCGCCAGCAGCAGCGGAGGTTCCCCCTACAATGAGCAGTTCTTC.